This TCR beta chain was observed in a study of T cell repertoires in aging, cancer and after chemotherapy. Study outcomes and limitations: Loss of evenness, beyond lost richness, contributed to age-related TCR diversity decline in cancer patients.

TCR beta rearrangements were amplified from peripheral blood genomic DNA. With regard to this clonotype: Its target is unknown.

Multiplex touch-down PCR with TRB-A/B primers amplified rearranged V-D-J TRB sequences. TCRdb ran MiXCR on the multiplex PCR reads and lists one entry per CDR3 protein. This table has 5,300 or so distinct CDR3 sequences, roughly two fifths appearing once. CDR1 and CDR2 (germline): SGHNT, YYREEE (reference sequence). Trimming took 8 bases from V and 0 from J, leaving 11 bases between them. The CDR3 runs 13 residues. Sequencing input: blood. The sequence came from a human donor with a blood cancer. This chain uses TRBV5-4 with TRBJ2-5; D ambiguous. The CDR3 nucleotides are TGTGCCAGTAGTTCCAGCGACCAAGAGACCCAGTACTTC. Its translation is CASSSSDQETQYF.